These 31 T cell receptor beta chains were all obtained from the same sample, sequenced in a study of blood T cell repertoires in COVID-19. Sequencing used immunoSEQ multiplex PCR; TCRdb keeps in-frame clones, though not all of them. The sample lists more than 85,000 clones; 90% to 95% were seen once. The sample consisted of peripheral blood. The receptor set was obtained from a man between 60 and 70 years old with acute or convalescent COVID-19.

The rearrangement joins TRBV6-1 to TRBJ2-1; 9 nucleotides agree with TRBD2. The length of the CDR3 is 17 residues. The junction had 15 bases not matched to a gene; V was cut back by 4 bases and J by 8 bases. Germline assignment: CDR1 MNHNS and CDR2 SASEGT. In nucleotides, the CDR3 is TGTGCCAGCAGTGCCGGGACTAGCAATTCGAAAGGCTATGAGCAGTTCTTC. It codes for CASSAGTSNSKGYEQFF.

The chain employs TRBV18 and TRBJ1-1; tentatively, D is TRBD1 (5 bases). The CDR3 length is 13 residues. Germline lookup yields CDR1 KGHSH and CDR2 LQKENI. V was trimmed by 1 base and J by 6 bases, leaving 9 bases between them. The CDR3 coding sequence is TGTGCCAGCTCACCACAGCTACAGGCTGAAGCTTTCTTT. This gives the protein CASSPQLQAEAFF.

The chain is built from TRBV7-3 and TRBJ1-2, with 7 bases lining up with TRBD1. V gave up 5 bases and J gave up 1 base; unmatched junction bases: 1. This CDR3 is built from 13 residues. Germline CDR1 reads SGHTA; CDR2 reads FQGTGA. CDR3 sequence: CASSGDSNYGYTF. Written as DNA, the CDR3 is TGTGCCAGCAGCGGGGACAGTAACTATGGCTACACCTTC. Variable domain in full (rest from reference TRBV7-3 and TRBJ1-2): GAGVSQTPSNKVTEKGKYVELRCDPISGHTALYWYRQSLGQGPEFLIYFQGTGAADDSGLPNDRFFAVRPEGSVSTLKIQRTERGDSAVYLCASSGDSNYGYTFGSGTRLTVV.

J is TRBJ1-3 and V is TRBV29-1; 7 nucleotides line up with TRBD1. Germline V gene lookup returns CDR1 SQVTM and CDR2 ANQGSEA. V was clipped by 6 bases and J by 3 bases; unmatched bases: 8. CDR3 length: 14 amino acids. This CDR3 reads CSVADRLNGNTIYF. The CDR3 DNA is TGCAGCGTGGCGGACAGGCTAAATGGAAACACCATATATTTT.

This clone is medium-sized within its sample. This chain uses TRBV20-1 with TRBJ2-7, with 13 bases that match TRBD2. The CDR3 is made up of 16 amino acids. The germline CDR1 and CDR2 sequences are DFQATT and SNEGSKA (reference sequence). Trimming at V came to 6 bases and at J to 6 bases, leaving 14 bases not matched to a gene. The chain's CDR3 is CSASTTSGGAPVEQYF. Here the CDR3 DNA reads TGCAGTGCGAGTACTACTAGCGGGGGGGCCCCTGTCGAGCAGTACTTC.

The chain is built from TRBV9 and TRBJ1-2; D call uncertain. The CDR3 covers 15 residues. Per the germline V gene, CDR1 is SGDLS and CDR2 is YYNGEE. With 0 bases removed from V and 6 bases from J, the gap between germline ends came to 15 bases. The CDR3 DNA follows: TGTGCCAGCAGCGTAGTCCTATCAAGTGCGAATGGCTACACCTTC. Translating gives CASSVVLSSANGYTF.

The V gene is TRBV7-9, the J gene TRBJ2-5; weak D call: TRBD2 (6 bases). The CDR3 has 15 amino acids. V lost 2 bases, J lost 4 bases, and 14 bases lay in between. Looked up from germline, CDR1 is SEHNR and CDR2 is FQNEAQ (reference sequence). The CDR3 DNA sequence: TGTGCCAGCAGCTTAAGGCAGGTGGGGGGAGAGACCCAGTACTTC. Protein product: CASSLRQVGGETQYF.

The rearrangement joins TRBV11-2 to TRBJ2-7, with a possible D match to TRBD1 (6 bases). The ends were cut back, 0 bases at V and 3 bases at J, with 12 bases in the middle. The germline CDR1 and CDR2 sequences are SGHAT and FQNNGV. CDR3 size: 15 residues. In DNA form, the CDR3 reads TGTGCCAGCAGCTTAGACAGGGGTTTCGTCTACGAGCAGTACTTC. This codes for CASSLDRGFVYEQYF.

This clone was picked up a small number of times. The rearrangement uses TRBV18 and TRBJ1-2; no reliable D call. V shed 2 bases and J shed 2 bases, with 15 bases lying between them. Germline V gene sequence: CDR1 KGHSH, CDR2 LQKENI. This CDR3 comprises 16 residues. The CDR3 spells CASSPGPGFRNYGYTF. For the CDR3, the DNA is TGTGCCAGCTCACCAGGGCCCGGATTTCGGAACTATGGCTACACCTTC.

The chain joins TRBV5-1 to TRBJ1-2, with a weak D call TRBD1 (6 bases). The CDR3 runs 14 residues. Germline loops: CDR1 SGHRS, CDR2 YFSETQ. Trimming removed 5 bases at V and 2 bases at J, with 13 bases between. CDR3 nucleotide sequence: TGCGCCAGCAGGCAGGGGAGAGTAAACTATGGCTACACCTTC. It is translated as CASRQGRVNYGYTF.

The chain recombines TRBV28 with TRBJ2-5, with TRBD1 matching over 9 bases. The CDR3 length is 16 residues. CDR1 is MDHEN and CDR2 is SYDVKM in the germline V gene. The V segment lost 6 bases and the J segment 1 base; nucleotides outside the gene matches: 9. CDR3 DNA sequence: TGTGCCAGCAGCCTTCCGGGACAGGGTCTCCAAGAGACCCAGTACTTC. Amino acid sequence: CASSLPGQGLQETQYF.

CDR3 sequence: CASSSTTQGAQHF. The CDR3 region has the DNA TGTGCCAGCAGCTCAACTACCCAGGGGGCCCAGCATTTT. The rearrangement joins TRBV7-2 to TRBJ1-5; TRBD1 aligns across 7 bases. The germline gives CDR1 SGHTA, CDR2 FQGNSA. V was clipped by 4 bases and J by 11 bases; unmatched bases: 8. The CDR3 runs to 13 residues.

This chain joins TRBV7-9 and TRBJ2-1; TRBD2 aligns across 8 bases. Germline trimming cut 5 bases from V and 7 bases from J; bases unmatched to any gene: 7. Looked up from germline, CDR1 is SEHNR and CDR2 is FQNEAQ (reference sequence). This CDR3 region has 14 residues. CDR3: CASSPGLALNEQFF. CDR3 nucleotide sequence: TGTGCCAGCAGCCCAGGACTAGCCCTAAATGAGCAGTTCTTC.

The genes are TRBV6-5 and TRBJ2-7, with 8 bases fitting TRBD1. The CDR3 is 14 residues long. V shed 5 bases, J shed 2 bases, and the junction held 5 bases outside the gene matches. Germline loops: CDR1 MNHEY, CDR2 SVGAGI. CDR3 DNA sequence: TGTGCCAGCAGTACGACAGGGGTAGCCTACGAGCAGTACTTC. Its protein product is CASSTTGVAYEQYF.

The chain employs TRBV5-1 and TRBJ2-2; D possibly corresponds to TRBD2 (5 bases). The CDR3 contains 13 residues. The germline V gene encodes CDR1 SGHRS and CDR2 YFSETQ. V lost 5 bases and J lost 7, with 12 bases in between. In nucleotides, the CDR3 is TGCGCCAGCAGACTGGACGGGGTCGGGGAGCTGTTTTTT. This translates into CASRLDGVGELFF.

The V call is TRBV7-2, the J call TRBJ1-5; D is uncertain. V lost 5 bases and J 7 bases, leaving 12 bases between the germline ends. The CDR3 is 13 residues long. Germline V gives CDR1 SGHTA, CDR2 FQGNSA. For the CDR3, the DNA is TGTGCCAGCAGCACCAGACAAAACCAGCCCCAGCATTTT. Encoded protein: CASSTRQNQPQHF.

The CDR3: CASSRRTGSNQPQHF. The CDR3 region has the DNA TGTGCCAGCAGCCGTAGGACAGGTTCGAATCAGCCCCAGCATTTT. The chain has TRBV5-6 and TRBJ1-5; 7 bases are a match to TRBD1. Germline V gene sequence: CDR1 SGHDT, CDR2 YYEEEE. The CDR3 totals 15 residues. Germline trimming cut 4 bases from V and 4 bases from J; bases unmatched to any gene: 8.

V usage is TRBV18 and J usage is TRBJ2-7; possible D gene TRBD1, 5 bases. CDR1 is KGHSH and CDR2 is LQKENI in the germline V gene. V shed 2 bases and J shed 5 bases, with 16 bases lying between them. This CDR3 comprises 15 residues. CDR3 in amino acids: CASSPWGREVNEQYF. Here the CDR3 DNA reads TGTGCCAGCTCACCATGGGGCAGGGAAGTGAACGAGCAGTACTTC.

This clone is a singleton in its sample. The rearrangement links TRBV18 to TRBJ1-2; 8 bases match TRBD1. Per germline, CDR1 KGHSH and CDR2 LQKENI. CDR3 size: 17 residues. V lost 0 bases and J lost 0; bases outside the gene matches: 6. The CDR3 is CASSPPGTGNSNYGYTF. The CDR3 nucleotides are TGTGCCAGCTCACCACCAGGGACAGGAAATTCTAACTATGGCTACACCTTC.

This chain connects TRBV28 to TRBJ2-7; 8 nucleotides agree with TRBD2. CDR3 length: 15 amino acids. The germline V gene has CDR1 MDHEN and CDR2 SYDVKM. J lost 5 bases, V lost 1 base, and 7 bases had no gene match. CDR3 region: CASSLFSAGAHEQYF. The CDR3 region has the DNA TGTGCCAGCAGTTTATTCTCAGCGGGAGCCCACGAGCAGTACTTC.

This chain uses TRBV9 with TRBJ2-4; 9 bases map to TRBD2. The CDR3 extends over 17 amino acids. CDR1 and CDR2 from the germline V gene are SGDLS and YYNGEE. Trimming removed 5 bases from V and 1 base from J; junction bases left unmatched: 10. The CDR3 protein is CASSPLAGEGAKNIQYF. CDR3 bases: TGTGCCAGCAGTCCCTTAGCGGGAGAGGGGGCCAAAAACATTCAGTACTTC. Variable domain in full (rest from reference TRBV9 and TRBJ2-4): DSGVTQTPKHLITATGQRVTLRCSPRSGDLSVYWYQQSLDQGLQFLIQYYNGEERAKGNILERFSAQQFPDLHSELNLSSLELGDSALYFCASSPLAGEGAKNIQYFGAGTRLSVL.

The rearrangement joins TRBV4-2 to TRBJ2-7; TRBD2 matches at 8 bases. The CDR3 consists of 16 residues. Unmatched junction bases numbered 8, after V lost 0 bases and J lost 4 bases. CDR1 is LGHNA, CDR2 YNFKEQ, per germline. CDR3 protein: CASSQEYGRGFYEQYF. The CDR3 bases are TGTGCCAGCAGCCAAGAATACGGGAGGGGATTTTACGAGCAGTACTTC.

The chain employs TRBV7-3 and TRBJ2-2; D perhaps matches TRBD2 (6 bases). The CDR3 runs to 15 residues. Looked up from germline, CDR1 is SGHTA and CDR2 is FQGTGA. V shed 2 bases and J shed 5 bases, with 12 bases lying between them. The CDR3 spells CASSLDGAGTGELFF. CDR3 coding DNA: TGTGCCAGCAGCTTAGACGGGGCGGGGACCGGGGAGCTGTTTTTT.

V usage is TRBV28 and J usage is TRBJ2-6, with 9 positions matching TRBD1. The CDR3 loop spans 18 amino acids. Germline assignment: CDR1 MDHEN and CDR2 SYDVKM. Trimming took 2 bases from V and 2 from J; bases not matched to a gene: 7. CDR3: CASSLADRGGAGANVLTF. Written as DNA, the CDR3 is TGTGCCAGCAGTTTAGCCGACAGGGGGGGAGCTGGGGCCAACGTCCTGACTTTC.

The CDR3: CASSSESSGRAYEQYF. CDR3 bases: TGTGCCAGCAGCTCTGAATCTAGCGGGAGGGCCTACGAGCAGTACTTC. V gene TRBV13 combines with J gene TRBJ2-7; 12 nucleotides agree with TRBD2. Germline CDR1 is PRHDT and CDR2 is FYEKMQ (reference sequence). Trimming removed 4 bases from V and 2 bases from J; junction bases left unmatched: 6. The CDR3 consists of 16 residues.

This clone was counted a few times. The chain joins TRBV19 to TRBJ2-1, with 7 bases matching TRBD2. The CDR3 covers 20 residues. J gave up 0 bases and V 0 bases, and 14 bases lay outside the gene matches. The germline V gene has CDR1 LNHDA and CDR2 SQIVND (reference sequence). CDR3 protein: CASSIDSSGESPSSYNEQFF. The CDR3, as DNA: TGTGCCAGTAGTATAGATTCCAGCGGGGAATCCCCTAGCTCCTACAATGAGCAGTTCTTC.

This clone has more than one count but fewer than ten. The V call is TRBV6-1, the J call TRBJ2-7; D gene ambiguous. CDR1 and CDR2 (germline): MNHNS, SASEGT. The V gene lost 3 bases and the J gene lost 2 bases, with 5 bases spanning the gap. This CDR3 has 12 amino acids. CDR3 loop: CASSDSPYEQYF. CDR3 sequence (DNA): TGTGCCAGCAGTGACAGTCCCTACGAGCAGTACTTC.

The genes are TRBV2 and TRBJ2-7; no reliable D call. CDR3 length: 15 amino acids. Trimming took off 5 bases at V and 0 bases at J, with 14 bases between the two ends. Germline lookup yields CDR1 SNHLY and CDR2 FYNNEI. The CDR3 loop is CASSFVVTTSYEQYF. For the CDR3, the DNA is TGTGCCAGCAGTTTCGTAGTGACAACCTCCTACGAGCAGTACTTC.

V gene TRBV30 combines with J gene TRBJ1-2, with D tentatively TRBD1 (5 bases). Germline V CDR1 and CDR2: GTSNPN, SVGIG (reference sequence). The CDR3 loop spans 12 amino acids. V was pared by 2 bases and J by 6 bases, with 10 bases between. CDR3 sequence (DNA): TGTGCCTGGAGTTACTCAGGGAATGGCTACACCTTC. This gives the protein CAWSYSGNGYTF.

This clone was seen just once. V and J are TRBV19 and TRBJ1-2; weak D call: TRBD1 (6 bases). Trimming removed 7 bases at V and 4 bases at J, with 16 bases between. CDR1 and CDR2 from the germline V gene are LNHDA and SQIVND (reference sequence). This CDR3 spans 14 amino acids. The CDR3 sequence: CASIQTGRSYGYTF. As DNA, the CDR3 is TGTGCCAGTATCCAGACAGGAAGATCCTATGGCTACACCTTC.

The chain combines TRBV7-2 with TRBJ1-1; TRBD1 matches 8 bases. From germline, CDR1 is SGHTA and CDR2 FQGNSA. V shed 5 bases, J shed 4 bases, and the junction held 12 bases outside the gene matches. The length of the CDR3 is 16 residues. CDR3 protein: CASSPRDRSMGTEAFF. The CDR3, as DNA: TGTGCCAGCAGCCCCAGGGACAGGTCAATGGGCACTGAAGCTTTCTTT.